Shown below are 23 T cell receptor beta chains from a single sample sequenced in a study of T cells in Graves' hyperthyroidism and ophthalmopathy. Amplification of TCR beta CDR3 regions used RNA as the template. When the TCR CDR3 underwent first-round RT-PCR, the HTBI primer set was used. Using its own MiXCR run on the multiplex PCR reads, TCRdb lists one record per CDR3 protein. Of 450,000 to 700,000 distinct CDR3 sequences listed, just over 45% are singletons. The sample was peripheral blood or thyroid tissue (not recorded which). The receptors were sampled from a woman between 18 and 29 years old with Graves' hyperthyroidism.

This clonotype was found many times. The chain couples TRBV15 to TRBJ1-2; 9 nucleotides align to TRBD1. Per germline, CDR1 LNHNV and CDR2 YYDKDF (reference sequence). Unmatched junction bases numbered 12, after V lost 5 bases and J lost 2 bases. The CDR3 extends over 17 amino acids. CDR3 region: CATSARTGASVNYGYTF. As DNA, the CDR3 is TGTGCCACCAGCGCAAGGACAGGGGCAAGCGTAAACTATGGCTACACCTTC.

As concerns this clonotype: A much larger clone lies a single base off, so this may be a read error. This sequence joins TRBV20-1 and TRBJ2-7, with D tentatively TRBD1 (6 bases). The germline gives CDR1 DFQATT, CDR2 SNEGSKA (reference sequence). CDR3 length equals 13 residues. V dropped 3 bases and J dropped 1 base, with 10 bases sitting between them. DNA of the CDR3: TGCAGTGCTAGTGGAGGACAGTCCTACGAGCAGTACTTC. Translated, it gives CSASGGQSYEQYF.

V is TRBV7-9 and J is TRBJ2-2; D is possibly TRBD1 or TRBD2 (6 bases each). The CDR3 covers 12 residues. V dropped 3 bases and J dropped 9 bases, with 8 bases sitting between them. Germline V gene data show CDR1 as SEHNR and CDR2 as FQNEAQ (reference sequence). The CDR3 DNA reads TGTGCCAGCAGCTTCGGGGGCTGGGAGCTGTTTTTT. The encoded protein is CASSFGGWELFF.

This clonotype was seen a single time. V gene TRBV14 combines with J gene TRBJ2-7, with a weak D call TRBD2 (6 bases). V was cut by 3 bases and J by 2 bases, with 8 bases left in between. The CDR3 runs 13 residues. Per germline, CDR1 SGHDN and CDR2 FVKESK. The DNA of the CDR3 is TGTGCCAGCAGCCACCGGGAGACCTACGAGCAGTACTTC. Its translation is CASSHRETYEQYF.

The chain links TRBV12-3 or TRBV12-4 to TRBJ1-1; TRBD1 matches at 10 bases. V lost 4 bases, J lost 5 bases, and 4 bases stayed unmatched. This CDR3 has 14 amino acids. The CDR3 DNA reads as TGTGCCAGCAGTTGGGACAGGGGAGGGACTGAAGCTTTCTTT. It encodes CASSWDRGGTEAFF.

The chain carries TRBV2 and TRBJ2-7, with 7 bases matching TRBD2. This CDR3 has 15 amino acids. Germline loops: CDR1 SNHLY, CDR2 FYNNEI. The V and J ends lost 2 bases and 0 bases, in that order; junction bases with no gene match: 4. For the CDR3, the DNA is TGTGCCAGCAGTGAAAGGCTAGCGGTCTCCTACGAGCAGTACTTC. It codes for CASSERLAVSYEQYF. Together with reference TRBV2 and TRBJ2-7, the CDR3 gives the full variable domain: EPEVTQTPSHQVTQMGQEVILRCVPISNHLYFYWYRQILGQKVEFLVSFYNNEISEKSEIFDDQFSVERPDGSNFTLKIRSTKLEDSAMYFCASSERLAVSYEQYFGPGTRLTVT.

V gene TRBV7-9 combines with J gene TRBJ2-2, with D unclear. Trimming left V 5 bases short and J 7 bases short, with 5 bases between. The germline gives CDR1 SEHNR, CDR2 FQNEAQ (reference sequence). The CDR3 consists of 11 residues. CDR3: CASSQRGELFF. CDR3 nucleotides: TGTGCCAGCAGCCAGCGCGGGGAGCTGTTTTTT.

This clonotype was observed a single time. This may come from a read error, since a much larger clone is one base off. V usage is TRBV5-1 and J usage is TRBJ1-4; D might be TRBD1 (5 bases). The CDR3 extends over 15 amino acids. Germline V CDR1 and CDR2: SGHRS, YFSETQ. The DNA of the CDR3 is TGCGCCAGCAGCTTGTCTGGGGCCACTAATGAAAGACTGTTTTTT. It yields the protein CASSLSGATNERLFF.

This clonotype was seen many times. The chain links TRBV20-1 to TRBJ2-2; D not certain. The CDR3 has 11 amino acids. Looked up from germline, CDR1 is DFQATT and CDR2 is SNEGSKA (reference sequence). The V and J ends lost 5 bases and 5 bases respectively, with 6 bases between them. The CDR3 spells CSAGWTGELFF. As DNA, the CDR3 is TGCAGTGCTGGGTGGACCGGGGAGCTGTTTTTT.

This clonotype turned up a few times. The chain uses TRBV10-2 and TRBJ1-3; 8 nucleotides match TRBD1. Germline V lookup: CDR1 WSHSY, CDR2 SAAADI. The CDR3 runs to 17 residues. Germline trimming cut 0 bases from V and 1 base from J; bases unmatched to any gene: 5. CDR3 DNA sequence: TGCGCCAGCAGTGAGTCCCGGACAGGGTTTTCTGGAAACACCATATATTTT. Amino acids: CASSESRTGFSGNTIYF.

The rearrangement links TRBV20-1 to TRBJ2-1, with 11 bases identical to TRBD1. The V and J ends lost 1 base and 4 bases, in that order; junction bases with no gene match: 6. The CDR3 is 16 amino acids. CDR1 and CDR2 from the germline V gene are DFQATT and SNEGSKA (reference sequence). The CDR3 sequence is CSARGPGQGAYNEQFF. CDR3 in DNA: TGCAGTGCTAGAGGCCCAGGACAGGGGGCGTACAATGAGCAGTTCTTC.

This chain uses TRBV29-1 with TRBJ1-1; D may be TRBD1 (5 bases). The CDR3 is 14 amino acids. V was cut by 8 bases and J by 0 bases, with 16 bases left in between. CDR1 is SQVTM and CDR2 is ANQGSEA in the germline V gene. The DNA of the CDR3 is TGCAGCTTAGTCCAGACAGCCATGAACACTGAAGCTTTCTTT. This sequence encodes CSLVQTAMNTEAFF.

This clonotype showed up just a few times. The chain employs TRBV7-9 and TRBJ2-1; D is uncertain. The CDR3 loop spans 12 amino acids. Germline V gene data show CDR1 as SEHNR and CDR2 as FQNEAQ (reference sequence). V lost 5 bases and J 10 bases, leaving 12 bases between the germline ends. Written as DNA, the CDR3 is TGTGCCAGCAGCCTTAGCACTGAAGAGCAGTTCTTC. Amino acid sequence: CASSLSTEEQFF.

This clonotype turned up a few times. V usage is TRBV18 and J usage is TRBJ2-7; D not certain. CDR1 and CDR2 from the germline V gene are KGHSH and LQKENI. V was clipped by 3 bases and J by 0 bases, with 12 bases between them. The CDR3 is made up of 15 amino acids. CDR3: CASSPDTEFSYEQYF. The CDR3 nucleotides are TGTGCCAGCTCACCCGACACAGAATTCTCCTACGAGCAGTACTTC.

With respect to this clonotype: One junction end disagrees with the germline gene, perhaps due to a read error. This chain joins TRBV29-1 and TRBJ1-4; D is uncertain. The CDR3 has 13 residues. Germline CDR1 reads SQVTM; CDR2 reads ANQGSEA. CDR3 bases: TGCAGCGTTGAGGGAGCCACTAATGAAAAACCGTTTTTT. Protein sequence: CSVEGATNEKPFF.

This chain uses TRBV9 with TRBJ2-1, with a weak D call TRBD2 (7 bases). The length of the CDR3 is 15 residues. Between the trimmed V and J ends, which lost 3 bases and 5 bases, there was a span of 15 bases. Germline CDR1 and CDR2: SGDLS and YYNGEE. The CDR3 loop reads CASSAGGGTNNEQFF. The CDR3 nucleotides are TGTGCCAGCAGCGCGGGGGGAGGGACAAACAATGAGCAGTTCTTC.

The J gene is TRBJ1-2, the V gene TRBV7-2; a possible D gene is TRBD1 (6 bases). In germline, CDR1 is SGHTA, CDR2 FQGNSA. V shed 1 base and J shed 5 bases, with 20 bases lying between them. The CDR3 length is 17 residues. CDR3 sequence reads: CASSLEPGEVSSYGYTF. In DNA form, the CDR3 reads TGTGCCAGCAGCTTAGAACCAGGGGAGGTCTCGTCGTATGGCTACACCTTC. Using reference TRBV7-2 and TRBJ1-2 for the parts outside the CDR3, the full variable domain is GAGVSQSPSNKVTEKGKDVELRCDPISGHTALYWYRQSLGQGLEFLIYFQGNSAPDKSGLPSDRFSAERTGGSVSTLTIQRTQQEDSAVYLCASSLEPGEVSSYGYTFGSGTRLTVV.

Many counts were recorded for this clonotype. The chain couples TRBV7-9 to TRBJ2-7; 8 bases are shared with TRBD1. The CDR3 consists of 15 residues. The ends lost 5 bases at V and 1 base at J; junction bases unmatched: 7. CDR1 is SEHNR, CDR2 FQNEAQ, per germline (reference sequence). The CDR3 DNA reads as TGTGCCAGCAGCCCACCCAGGACAGGGTCCTACGAGCAGTACTTC. The encoded protein is CASSPPRTGSYEQYF.

This clonotype was observed at least ten times. The chain links TRBV5-6 to TRBJ1-1; D is perhaps TRBD1 (5 bases). V was shortened by 3 bases and J by 4 bases, with 13 bases between the two germline ends. From germline, CDR1 is SGHDT and CDR2 YYEEEE. The CDR3 has 14 amino acids. As DNA, the CDR3 is TGTGCCAGCAGCTGGGAGGGGCGGGTCACTGAAGCTTTCTTT. Translation gives CASSWEGRVTEAFF. The full variable domain, completed using reference TRBV5-6 and TRBJ1-1, is DAGVTQSPTHLIKTRGQQVTLRCSPKSGHDTVSWYQQALGQGPQFIFQYYEEEERQRGNFPDRFSGHQFPNYSSELNVNALLLGDSALYLCASSWEGRVTEAFFGQGTRLTVV.

The gene calls are TRBV7-9 and TRBJ1-3; TRBD1 matches at 7 bases. Germline trimming cut 3 bases from V and 1 base from J; bases unmatched to any gene: 3. Germline loops: CDR1 SEHNR, CDR2 FQNEAQ (reference sequence). The length of the CDR3 is 15 residues. For the CDR3, the DNA is TGTGCCAGCAGCTTCACAGGGGCGTCTGGAAACACCATATATTTT. Its protein product is CASSFTGASGNTIYF. The complete variable domain, with remaining parts taken from reference TRBV7-9 and TRBJ1-3, reads DTGVSQNPRHKITKRGQNVTFRCDPISEHNRLYWYRQTLGQGPEFLTYFQNEAQLEKSRLLSDRFSAERPKGSFSTLEIQRTEQGDSAMYLCASSFTGASGNTIYFGEGSWLTVV.

This rearrangement joins TRBV19 to TRBJ2-7; 8 nucleotides match TRBD1. The J call may be faulty, since TRBJ2-1 better matches the DNA end. Germline V gives CDR1 LNHDA, CDR2 SQIVND (reference sequence). The length of the CDR3 is 14 residues. The DNA for the CDR3 is TGTGCCAGTATGCAGGGGGCGAGCTACAATGAGCAGTTCTTC. Translated: CASMQGASYNEQFF.

This clonotype was seen only once. This may be a read error, as it is one base from a much larger clone. The chain couples TRBV5-4 to TRBJ2-7; D is possibly TRBD2 (5 bases). The CDR3 runs 13 residues. Germline CDR1 and CDR2: SGHNT and YYREEE (reference sequence). CDR3 DNA sequence: TGTGCCAGCAGCTTGCTAGCCTACAATGAGCAGTCCTTC. Encoded protein: CASSLLAYNEQSF.

This clonotype was seen many times. The J gene is TRBJ1-1, the V gene TRBV7-9; 7 bases align to TRBD1. Germline V CDR1 and CDR2: SEHNR, FQNEAQ (reference sequence). The V segment lost 4 bases and the J segment 14 bases; nucleotides outside the gene matches: 7. The CDR3 has 11 residues. The CDR3 sequence is CASSSTGVYFF. CDR3 bases: TGTGCCAGCAGCTCAACAGGGGTGTACTTCTTT.